The clone carrying this T cell receptor (beta chain) occurred a few times. These data come from a study of regulatory T cells in long-lasting Graves disease. TCR beta libraries were built with iRepertoire HTBI primers and Arm-PCR of CDR3 regions. In the authors' methods: Identification across samples found about 61 TRBV and 12 to 15 TRBJ segments. TCRdb re-called the multiplex PCR reads with MiXCR, one entry per CDR3 protein. Clone size and V and J calls follow TCRdb, not the original study. The data hold fewer than 450,000 distinct CDR3 sequences, with under 25% observed a single time. The time point here: persistent/refractory GD, antithyroid drugs over 5 years with positive TRAb. RNA from PBMCs was the source of the TCR library. Germline assignment: CDR1 MGHDK and CDR2 SYGVNS. The length of the CDR3 is 15 residues. Trimming shortened V by 2 bases and J by 0 bases, and 8 bases separated the two germline ends.

The TCR sequence derives from a female donor with Graves disease. The source material was peripheral blood mononuclear cells (PBMCs), sampled when the disease was refractory, from a patient treated with antithyroid drugs. V and J are TRBV25-1 and TRBJ1-3; D uncertain. The CDR3 here is CASSETQTSGNTIYF. CDR3 nucleotide sequence: TGTGCCAGCAGTGAAACACAAACCTCTGGAAACACCATATATTTT.